A single sample gave rise to the 2 T cell receptor beta chains below, sequenced in a study of beta chain features in type 1 diabetes listed by TCRdb under 2018. Broad study findings and their caveats: Type 1 diabetes patients showed a moderate but significant shortening of TCRB CDR3 length in all four CD4+ subsets.

Receptor amplification or capture employed the immunoSEQ multiplex PCR assay. The entire isolated RNA was reverse transcribed using the High Capacity cDNA Reverse Transcription Kit, and thus expressed TCRB transcripts were sequenced. TCRdb took this table from immuneACCESS and kept in-frame rearrangements with V and J called. Such tables lack part of the clones; where checked against another copy, unresolved V genes explain under half of the gap, and the rest is unexplained. The sample data list around 340,000 clones, and approximately 9.7% of these were observed just once. The top ten clones comprise about 1% of the sample. What these receptors recognize is not known. Specimen: central memory CD4+ T cells from blood. All receptors derive from a young man with type 1 diabetes.

CDR3 protein: CASSPTVVANEKLFF. As DNA, the CDR3 is TGTGCCAGCTCCCCAACGGTGGTTGCTAATGAAAAACTGTTTTTT. The chain uses TRBV18 and TRBJ1-4, with D unresolved. V was shortened by 6 bases and J by 3 bases, with 14 bases between the two germline ends. This CDR3 is 15 amino acids long. Per the germline V gene, CDR1 is KGHSH and CDR2 is LQKENI. The full variable domain, its missing parts supplied by reference TRBV18 and TRBJ1-4, is NAGVMQNPRHLVRRRGQEARLRCSPMKGHSHVYWYRQLPEEGLKFMVYLQKENIIDESGMPKERFSAEFPKEGPSILRIQQVVRGDSAAYFCASSPTVVANEKLFFGSGTQLSVL.

This chain connects TRBV27 to TRBJ2-7, with 7 bases that match TRBD1. The CDR3 has 15 residues. The germline V gene has CDR1 MNHEY and CDR2 SMNVEV (reference sequence). J gave up 3 bases and V 8 bases, and 13 bases lay outside the gene matches. The CDR3 sequence: CASALVGQSLYEQYF. The CDR3 DNA sequence: TGTGCCAGCGCCCTGGTGGGACAGAGTCTCTACGAGCAGTACTTC.